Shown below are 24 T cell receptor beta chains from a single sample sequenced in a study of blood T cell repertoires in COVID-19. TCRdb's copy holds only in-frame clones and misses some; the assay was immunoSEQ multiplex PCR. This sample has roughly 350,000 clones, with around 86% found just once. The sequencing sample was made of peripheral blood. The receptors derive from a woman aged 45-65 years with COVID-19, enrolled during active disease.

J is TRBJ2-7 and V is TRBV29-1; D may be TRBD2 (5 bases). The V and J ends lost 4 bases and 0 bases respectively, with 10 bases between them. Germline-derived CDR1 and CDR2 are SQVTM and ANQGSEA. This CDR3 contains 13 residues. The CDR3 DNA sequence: TGCAGCGTTGTCCTGGCGGGCTCCTACGAGCAGTACTTC. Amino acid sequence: CSVVLAGSYEQYF.

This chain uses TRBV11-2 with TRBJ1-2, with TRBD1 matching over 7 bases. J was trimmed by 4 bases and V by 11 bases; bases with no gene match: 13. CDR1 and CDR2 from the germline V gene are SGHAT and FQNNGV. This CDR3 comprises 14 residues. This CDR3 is CAGKRTGGSYGYTF. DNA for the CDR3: TGTGCCGGGAAAAGGACAGGAGGGTCCTATGGCTACACCTTC. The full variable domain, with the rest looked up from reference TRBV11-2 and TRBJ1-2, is EAGVAQSPRYKIIEKRQSVAFWCNPISGHATLYWYQQILGQGPKLLIQFQNNGVVDDSQLPKDRFSAERLKGVDSTLKIQPAKLEDSAVYLCAGKRTGGSYGYTFGSGTRLTVV.

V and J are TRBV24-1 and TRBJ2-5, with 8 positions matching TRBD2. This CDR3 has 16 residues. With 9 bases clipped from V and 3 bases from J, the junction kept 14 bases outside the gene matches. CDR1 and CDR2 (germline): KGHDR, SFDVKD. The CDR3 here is CATSGVGSGIEETQYF. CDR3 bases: TGTGCCACCTCCGGGGTGGGTAGCGGGATTGAAGAGACCCAGTACTTC.

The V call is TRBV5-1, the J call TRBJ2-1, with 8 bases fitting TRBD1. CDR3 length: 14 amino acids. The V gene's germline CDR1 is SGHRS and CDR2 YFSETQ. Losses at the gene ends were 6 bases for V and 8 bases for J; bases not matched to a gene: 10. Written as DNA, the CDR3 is TGCGCCAGCACCCCTGGACAGGGTGTGGATGAGCAGTTCTTC. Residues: CASTPGQGVDEQFF.

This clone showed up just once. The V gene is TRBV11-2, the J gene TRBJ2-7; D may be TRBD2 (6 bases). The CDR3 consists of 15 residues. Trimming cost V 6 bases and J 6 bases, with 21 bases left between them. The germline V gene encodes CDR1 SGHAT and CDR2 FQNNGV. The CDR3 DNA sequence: TGTGCCAGCAGGACCCCGAAGCGGGCTATCGGCGAGCAGTACTTC. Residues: CASRTPKRAIGEQYF. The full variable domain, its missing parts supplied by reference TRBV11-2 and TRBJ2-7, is EAGVAQSPRYKIIEKRQSVAFWCNPISGHATLYWYQQILGQGPKLLIQFQNNGVVDDSQLPKDRFSAERLKGVDSTLKIQPAKLEDSAVYLCASRTPKRAIGEQYFGPGTRLTVT.

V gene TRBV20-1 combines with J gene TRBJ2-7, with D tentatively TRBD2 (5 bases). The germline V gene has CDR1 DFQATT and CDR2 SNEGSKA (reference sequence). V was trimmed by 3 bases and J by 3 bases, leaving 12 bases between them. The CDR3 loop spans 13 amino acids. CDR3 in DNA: TGCAGTGCTAGTACGGGAAACCTCTACGAGCAGTACTTC. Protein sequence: CSASTGNLYEQYF.

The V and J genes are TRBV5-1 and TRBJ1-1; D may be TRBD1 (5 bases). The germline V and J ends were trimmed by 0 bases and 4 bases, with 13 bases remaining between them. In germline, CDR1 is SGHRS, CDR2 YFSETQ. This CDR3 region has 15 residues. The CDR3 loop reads CASSLVGGDGTEAFF. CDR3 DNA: TGCGCCAGCAGCTTGGTTGGCGGGGACGGCACTGAAGCTTTCTTT.

Here the CDR3 reads CASTIDRTGEKLFF. The CDR3 DNA sequence: TGTGCCAGCACCATCGACAGGACGGGAGAAAAACTGTTTTTT. The chain couples TRBV2 to TRBJ1-4; D perhaps matches TRBD1 (6 bases). V lost 7 bases, J lost 8 bases, and 17 bases lay in between. Germline V gene data show CDR1 as SNHLY and CDR2 as FYNNEI. The CDR3 extends over 14 amino acids.

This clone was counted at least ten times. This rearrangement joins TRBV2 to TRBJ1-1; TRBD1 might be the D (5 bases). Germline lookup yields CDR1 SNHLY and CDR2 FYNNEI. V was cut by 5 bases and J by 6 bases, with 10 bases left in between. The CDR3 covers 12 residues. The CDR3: CASSYDRPEAFF. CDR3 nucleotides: TGTGCCAGCAGTTATGACAGACCTGAAGCTTTCTTT.

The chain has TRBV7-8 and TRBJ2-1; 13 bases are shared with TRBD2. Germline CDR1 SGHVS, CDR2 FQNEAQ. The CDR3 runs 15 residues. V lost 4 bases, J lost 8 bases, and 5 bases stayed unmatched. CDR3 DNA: TGTGCCAGCAGCTCTACTAGCGGGAGGGGAGATGAGCAGTTCTTC. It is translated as CASSSTSGRGDEQFF.

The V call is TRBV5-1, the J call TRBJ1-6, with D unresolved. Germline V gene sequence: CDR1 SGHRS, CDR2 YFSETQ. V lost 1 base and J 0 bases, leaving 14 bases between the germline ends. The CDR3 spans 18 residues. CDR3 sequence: CASSLSGLASSYNSPLHF. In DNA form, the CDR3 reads TGCGCCAGCAGCTTGAGTGGACTTGCGAGCTCCTATAATTCACCCCTCCACTTT. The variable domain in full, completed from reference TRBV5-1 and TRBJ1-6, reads KAGVTQTPRYLIKTRGQQVTLSCSPISGHRSVSWYQQTPGQGLQFLFEYFSETQRNKGNFPGRFSGRQFSNSRSEMNVSTLELGDSALYLCASSLSGLASSYNSPLHFGNGTRLTVT.

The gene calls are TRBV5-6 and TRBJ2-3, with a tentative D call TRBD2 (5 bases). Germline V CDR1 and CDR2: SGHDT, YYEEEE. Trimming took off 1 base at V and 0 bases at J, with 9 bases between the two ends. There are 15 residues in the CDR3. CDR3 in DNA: TGTGCCAGCAGCTTGAGCGGTACTAGCACAGATACGCAGTATTTT. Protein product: CASSLSGTSTDTQYF.

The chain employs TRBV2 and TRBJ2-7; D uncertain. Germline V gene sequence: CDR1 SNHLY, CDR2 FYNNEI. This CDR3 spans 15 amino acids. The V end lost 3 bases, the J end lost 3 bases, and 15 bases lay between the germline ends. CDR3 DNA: TGTGCCAGCAGTGAGGGCCCCGCCCTCCTCTACGAGCAGTACTTC. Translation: CASSEGPALLYEQYF.

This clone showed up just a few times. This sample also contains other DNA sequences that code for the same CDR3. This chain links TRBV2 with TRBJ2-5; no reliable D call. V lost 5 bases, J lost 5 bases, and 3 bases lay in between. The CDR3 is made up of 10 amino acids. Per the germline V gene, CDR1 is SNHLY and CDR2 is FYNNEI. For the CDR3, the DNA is TGTGCCAGCAGTCTCGAGACCCAGTACTTC. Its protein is CASSLETQYF.

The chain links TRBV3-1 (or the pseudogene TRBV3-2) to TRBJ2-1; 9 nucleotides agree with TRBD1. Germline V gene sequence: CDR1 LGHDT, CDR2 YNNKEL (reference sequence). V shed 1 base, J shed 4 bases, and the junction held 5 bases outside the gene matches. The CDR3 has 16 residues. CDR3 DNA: TGTGCCAGCAGCCAAGTCCGGGACAGGGTTTACAATGAGCAGTTCTTC. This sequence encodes CASSQVRDRVYNEQFF.

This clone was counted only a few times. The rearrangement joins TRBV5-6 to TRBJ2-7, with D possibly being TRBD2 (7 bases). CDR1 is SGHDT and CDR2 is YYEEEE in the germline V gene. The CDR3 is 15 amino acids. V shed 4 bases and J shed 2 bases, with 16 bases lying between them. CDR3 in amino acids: CASSPGGGPPYEQYF. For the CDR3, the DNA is TGTGCCAGCAGCCCAGGCGGGGGCCCACCCTACGAGCAGTACTTC.

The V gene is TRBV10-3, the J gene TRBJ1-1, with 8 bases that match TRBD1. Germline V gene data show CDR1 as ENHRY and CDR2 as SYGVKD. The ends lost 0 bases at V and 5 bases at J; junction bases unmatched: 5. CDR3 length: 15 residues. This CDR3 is CAISESGRGRTEAFF. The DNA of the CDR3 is TGTGCCATCAGTGAGTCCGGCAGGGGGCGGACTGAAGCTTTCTTT.

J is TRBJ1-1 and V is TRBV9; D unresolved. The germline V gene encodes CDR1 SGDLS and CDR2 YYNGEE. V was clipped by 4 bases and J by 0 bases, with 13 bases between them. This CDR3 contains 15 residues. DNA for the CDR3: TGTGCCAGCAGCCCCTTGAGGGTGCTGAACACTGAAGCTTTCTTT. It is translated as CASSPLRVLNTEAFF.

CDR3 amino acids: CASSSSWTSNNEQFF. The CDR3 nucleotides read TGTGCCAGCAGTTCCTCCTGGACTAGCAACAATGAGCAGTTCTTC. The rearrangement links TRBV6-2 or TRBV6-3 to TRBJ2-1; 8 bases agree with TRBD2. The CDR3 extends over 15 amino acids. The ends lost 4 bases at V and 5 bases at J; junction bases unmatched: 7. Germline V gene lookup returns CDR1 MNHEY and CDR2 SVGEGT.

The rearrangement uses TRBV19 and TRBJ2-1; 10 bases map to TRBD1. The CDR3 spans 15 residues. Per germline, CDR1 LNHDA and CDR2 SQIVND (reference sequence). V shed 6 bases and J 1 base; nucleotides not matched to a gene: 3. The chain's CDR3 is CASSSDRGSYNEQFF. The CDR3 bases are TGTGCCAGTAGCTCGGACAGGGGGTCCTACAATGAGCAGTTCTTC.

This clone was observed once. The DNA for the CDR3 is TGTGCCAGCAGACCTTGGGGGGGCGGAACAGATACGCAGTATTTT. It yields the protein CASRPWGGGTDTQYF. The rearrangement links TRBV11-2 to TRBJ2-3; maybe TRBD2 (7 bases). V was shortened by 6 bases and J by 3 bases, with 16 bases between the two germline ends. CDR3 length: 15 residues. In germline, CDR1 is SGHAT, CDR2 FQNNGV.

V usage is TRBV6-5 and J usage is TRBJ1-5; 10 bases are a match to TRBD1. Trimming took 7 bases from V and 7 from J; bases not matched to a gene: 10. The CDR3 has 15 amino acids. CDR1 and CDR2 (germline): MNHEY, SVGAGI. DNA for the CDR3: TGTGCCAGCAATCCCGGGACAGGGGTAGGACAGCCCCAGCATTTT. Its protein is CASNPGTGVGQPQHF.

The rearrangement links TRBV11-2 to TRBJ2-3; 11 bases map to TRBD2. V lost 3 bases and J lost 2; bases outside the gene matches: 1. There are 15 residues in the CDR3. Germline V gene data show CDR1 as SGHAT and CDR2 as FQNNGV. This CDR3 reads CASSFSGRATDTQYF. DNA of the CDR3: TGTGCCAGCAGCTTTAGCGGGAGGGCCACAGATACGCAGTATTTT.

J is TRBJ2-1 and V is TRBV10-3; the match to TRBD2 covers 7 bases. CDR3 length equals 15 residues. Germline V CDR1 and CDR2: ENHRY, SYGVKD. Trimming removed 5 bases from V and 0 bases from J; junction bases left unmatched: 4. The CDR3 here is CAISRAGSSYNEQFF. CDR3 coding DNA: TGTGCCATCAGTCGAGCGGGAAGCTCCTACAATGAGCAGTTCTTC.